This note documents a single TCR beta chain sequence. Its antigen is as yet unknown. In terms of origin and age, donors were healthy Caucasian individuals from Russia aged roughly 6 to 100. Isolating PBMCs gave at least 6.5 million of these cells per sample. The V gene's germline CDR1 is SNHLY and CDR2 FYNNEI. Trimming took 1 base from V and 8 from J, leaving 8 bases between them. This CDR3 has 12 residues. The data were obtained in a study of blood T cells in healthy people across ages. Study-wide results and caveats: With unsorted PBMCs, a conclusive comparison of naive versus antigen-experienced cells was not possible.

The authors ran a second PCR of roughly 7 to 11 cycles using a sample-barcoded 5' primer and a J-beta primer mix. Each cDNA molecule received a tag from a template-switch adaptor that had 12 random nucleotides. Each CDR3 protein is one row after TCRdb ran MiXCR on the 5' RACE reads. The sample consists of approximately 670,000 distinct CDR3 sequences, less than 45% of them appearing once. Material: blood. This chain connects TRBV2 to TRBJ1-1; no clear D gene. The source is an elderly man in good health. DNA for the CDR3: TGTGCCAGCAGTGAAGAGCTGGCAGAAGCTTTCTTT. This codes for CASSEELAEAFF.